This T cell receptor (beta chain) was profiled in a study of blood T cell repertoires in COVID-19. Patients from Seattle were sampled longitudinally, starting during active infection. In the authors' workflow: Quantification of nucleated cells was approximated via reference gene primer amplification. Sequencing used immunoSEQ multiplex PCR; TCRdb keeps in-frame clones, though not all of them. Clonal size and the V and J genes are those of that table, whereas D and trimming came from the DNA. The sample lists more than 85,000 clones; around 87% were seen once. The CDR3 totals 15 residues. Germline loops: CDR1 LNHDA, CDR2 SQIVND (reference sequence). Trimming removed 5 bases at V and 2 bases at J, with 15 bases between.

Sequencing was carried out using peripheral blood. The source of this sequence is a woman between 45 and 60 years old with COVID-19, enrolled during active disease. The V and J genes are TRBV19 and TRBJ2-5; D gene unclear. The CDR3 DNA follows: TGTGCCAGTAGTTCGAGTACCACTCTACAAGAGACCCAGTACTTC. It translates to CASSSSTTLQETQYF.